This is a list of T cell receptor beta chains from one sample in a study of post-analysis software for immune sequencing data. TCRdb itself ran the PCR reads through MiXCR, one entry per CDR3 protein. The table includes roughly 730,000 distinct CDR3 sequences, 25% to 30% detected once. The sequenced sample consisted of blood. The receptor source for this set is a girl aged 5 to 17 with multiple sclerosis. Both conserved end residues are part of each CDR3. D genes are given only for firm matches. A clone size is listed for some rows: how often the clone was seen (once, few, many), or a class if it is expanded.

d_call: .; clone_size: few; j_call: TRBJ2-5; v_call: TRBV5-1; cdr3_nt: TGCGCCAGCAGCTCCACTTCCACGCAAGAGACCCAGTACTTC; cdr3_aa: CASSSTSTQETQYF
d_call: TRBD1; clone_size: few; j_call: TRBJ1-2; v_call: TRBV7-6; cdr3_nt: TGTGCCAGCAGCTTGACGGACAGGGGAGGCTATGGCTACACCTTC; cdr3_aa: CASSLTDRGGYGYTF
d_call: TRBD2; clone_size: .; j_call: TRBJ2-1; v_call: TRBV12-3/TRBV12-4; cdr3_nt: TGTGCCAGCAGACCGATAGGACTAGCGGACTACAATGAGCAGTTCTTC; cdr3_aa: CASRPIGLADYNEQFF
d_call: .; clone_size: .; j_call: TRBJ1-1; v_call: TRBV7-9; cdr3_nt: TGTGCCAGCAGCTTCGCTTTGGGACAAGGGGCTGAAGCTTTCTTT; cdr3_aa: CASSFALGQGAEAFF
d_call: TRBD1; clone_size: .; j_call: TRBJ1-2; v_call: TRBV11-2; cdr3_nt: TGTGCCAGCAGGCGCCCGGGACAGTACTATGGCTACACCTTC; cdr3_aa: CASRRPGQYYGYTF
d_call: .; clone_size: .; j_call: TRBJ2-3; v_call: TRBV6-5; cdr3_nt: TGTGCCAGCAGCACCGGTGAGGCCCGTCAGTATTTT; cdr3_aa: CASSTGEARQYF
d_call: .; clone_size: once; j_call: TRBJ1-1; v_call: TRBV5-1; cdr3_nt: TGCGCCAGCAGCTTCTCGGGCGATAGTGAAGCTTTCTTT; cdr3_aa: CASSFSGDSEAFF
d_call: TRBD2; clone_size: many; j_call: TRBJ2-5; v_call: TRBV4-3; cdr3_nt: TGCGCCAGCAGCGGGACTAGCGGAGAGACCCAGTACTTC; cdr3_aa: CASSGTSGETQYF
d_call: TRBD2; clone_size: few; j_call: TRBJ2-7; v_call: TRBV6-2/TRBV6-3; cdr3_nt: TGTGCCAGCAGTTACAGGGGACTAGCGGACTACGAGCAGTACTTC; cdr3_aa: CASSYRGLADYEQYF
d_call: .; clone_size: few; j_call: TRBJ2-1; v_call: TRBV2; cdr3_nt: TGTGCCAGCAGTGGGTTGGCTAGCGAGTACAATGAGCAGTTCTTC; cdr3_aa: CASSGLASEYNEQFF
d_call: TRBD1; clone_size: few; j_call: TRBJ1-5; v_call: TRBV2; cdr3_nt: TGTGCCAGCACAAAGACAGGGGTTGGACAGCCCCAGCATTTT; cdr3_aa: CASTKTGVGQPQHF
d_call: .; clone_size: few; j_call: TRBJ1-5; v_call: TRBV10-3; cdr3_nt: TGTGCCATCAGTGAAAGGATTAGCAATCAGCCCCAGCATTTT; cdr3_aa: CAISERISNQPQHF
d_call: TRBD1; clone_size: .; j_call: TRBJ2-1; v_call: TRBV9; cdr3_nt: TGTGCCAGCAGCGTCATGACAGGGGTTGTGTCCTACAATGAGCAGTTCTTC; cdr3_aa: CASSVMTGVVSYNEQFF
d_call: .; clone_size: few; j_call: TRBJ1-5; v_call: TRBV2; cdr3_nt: TGTGCCAGCAGTGGCTGGGACATCCCACCACGGCAGCCCCAGCATTTT; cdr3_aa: CASSGWDIPPRQPQHF
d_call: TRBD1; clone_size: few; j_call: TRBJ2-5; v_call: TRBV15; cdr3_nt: TGTGCCACCAGCAGCCAGGGGGACCAAGAGACCCAGTACTTC; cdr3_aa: CATSSQGDQETQYF
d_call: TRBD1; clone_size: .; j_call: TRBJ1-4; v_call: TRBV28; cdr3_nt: TGTGCCAGCAGTTCCGGGACAGGAGCTAATGAAAAACTGTTTTTT; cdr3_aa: CASSSGTGANEKLFF
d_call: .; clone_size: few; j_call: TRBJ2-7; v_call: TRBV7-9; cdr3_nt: TGTGCCAGCAGCTTCTACGAGAAATACGAGCAGTACTTC; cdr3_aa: CASSFYEKYEQYF
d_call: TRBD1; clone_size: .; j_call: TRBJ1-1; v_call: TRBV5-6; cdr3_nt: TGTGCCAGCAGCTGGGACAGGGGGCTAGGCACTGAAGCTTTCTTT; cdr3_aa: CASSWDRGLGTEAFF
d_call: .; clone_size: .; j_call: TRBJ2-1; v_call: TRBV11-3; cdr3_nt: TGTGCCAGCAGCTTATCCCCCCTTCGGGACAATGAGCAGTTCTTC; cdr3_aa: CASSLSPLRDNEQFF
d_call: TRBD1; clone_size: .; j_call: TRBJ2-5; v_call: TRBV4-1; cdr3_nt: TGCGCCAGCAGCCAAGATCAGGGGGCCCAAGAGACCCAGTACTTC; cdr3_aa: CASSQDQGAQETQYF
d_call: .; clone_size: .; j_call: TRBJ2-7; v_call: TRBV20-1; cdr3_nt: TGCAGTGCCAGACGGGACGCACGTCCCGAGCAGTACTTC; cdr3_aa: CSARRDARPEQYF
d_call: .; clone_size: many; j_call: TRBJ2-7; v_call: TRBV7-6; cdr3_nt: TGTGCCAGCAGCTTAACTGGAACAGTTCCTAACGAGCAGTACTTC; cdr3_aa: CASSLTGTVPNEQYF
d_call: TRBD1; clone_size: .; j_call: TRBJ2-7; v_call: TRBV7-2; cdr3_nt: TGTGCCAGCAGCTTAAAGTTCGGGCCGGACAGGGCCTACGAGCAGTACTTC; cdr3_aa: CASSLKFGPDRAYEQYF
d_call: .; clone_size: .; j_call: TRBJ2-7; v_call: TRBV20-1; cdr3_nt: TGCAGTGCTAGTTCTGGGAAGCAGTACTTC; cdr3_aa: CSASSGKQYF
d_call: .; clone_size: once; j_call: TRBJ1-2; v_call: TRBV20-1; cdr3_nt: TGCAGTAGTATCCGGGGAGTCTATGGCTACACCTTC; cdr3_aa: CSSIRGVYGYTF
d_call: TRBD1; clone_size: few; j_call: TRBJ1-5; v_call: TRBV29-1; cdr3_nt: TGCAGCGCACGGACAGGGGAAGGCAATCAGCCCCAGCATTTT; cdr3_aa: CSARTGEGNQPQHF
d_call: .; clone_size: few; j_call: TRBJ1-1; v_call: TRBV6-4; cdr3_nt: TGTGCCAGCAGTGACTCGAGGTGGAGCACTGAAGCTTTCTTT; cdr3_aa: CASSDSRWSTEAFF
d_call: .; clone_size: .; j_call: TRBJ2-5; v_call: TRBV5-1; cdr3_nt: TGCGCCAGCGGTGGGGGATACCAAGAGACCCAGTACTTC; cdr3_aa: CASGGGYQETQYF
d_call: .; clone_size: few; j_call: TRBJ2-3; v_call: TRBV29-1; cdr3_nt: TGCAGCGTCCAGATTGCTGGCGTAGATACGCAGTATTTT; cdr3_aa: CSVQIAGVDTQYF
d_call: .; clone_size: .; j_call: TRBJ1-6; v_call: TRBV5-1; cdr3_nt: TGCGCCAGCGGAGACAGGAGCTCCTATAATTCACCCCTCCACTTT; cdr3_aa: CASGDRSSYNSPLHF